This entry is about one T cell receptor beta chain. This specimen belongs to a study of pediatric ulcerative colitis. Sequenced by immunoSEQ multiplex PCR; TCRdb stores in-frame clones only, minus some. The top ten hold 5% to 5.5% of the sample, which has 60,000 to 75,000 clones, over 70% seen once. This CDR3 has 13 amino acids. The source of this sequence is a boy younger than 18 with moderate ulcerative colitis. The V and J genes are TRBV21-1 and TRBJ2-7; the D call of TRBD1 is as the table states it, not checked on the DNA. TRBV21-1 is a pseudogene locus. The sample consisted of blood. DNA of the CDR3: TGTGCCAGCAGCACACAGGATTCCTACGAGCAGTACTTC. This translates into CASSTQDSYEQYF.